A selection of T cell receptor beta chains follows, all from one sample in a study of T cell repertoires in cytomegalovirus infection. TCRdb used MiXCR to reprocess the reads, holding one entry per CDR3 protein. Of some 600,000 distinct CDR3 sequences in the sample, more than 20% were seen once. Sequencing input: CD8+ T cells from PBMCs. The receptors here all came from a human donor in good health (CMV status not recorded). Some clones in this sample may be carry-over from other donors' samples. The CDR3 runs from the conserved cysteine through the conserved F or W. Rows may omit the clone size; those that give it use once, few, many or a size class.

clone_size: many
j_call: TRBJ2-5
v_call: TRBV6-6
cdr3_aa: CASLWEGAKTQYF

clone_size: few
j_call: TRBJ2-5
v_call: TRBV7-9
cdr3_aa: CASSHGPIQTQYF

clone_size: few
j_call: TRBJ1-1
v_call: TRBV6-6
cdr3_aa: CASSYSWGDTEAFF

clone_size: .
j_call: TRBJ2-7
v_call: TRBV2
cdr3_aa: CANSGTEGTYEQYF

clone_size: many
j_call: TRBJ1-1
v_call: TRBV12-5
cdr3_aa: CASGLGPGQGNTEAFF

clone_size: .
j_call: TRBJ2-3
v_call: TRBV27
cdr3_aa: CASRRERGVSIDTQYF

clone_size: .
j_call: TRBJ1-3
v_call: TRBV29-1
cdr3_aa: CSVTTGTSGNTIYF

clone_size: .
j_call: TRBJ2-3
v_call: TRBV24-1
cdr3_aa: CATSDGAPPGKDTQYF

clone_size: .
j_call: TRBJ2-3
v_call: TRBV9
cdr3_aa: CASSVTGHITDTQYF

clone_size: many
j_call: TRBJ1-1
v_call: TRBV7-3
cdr3_aa: CASSLSGSRGNTEAFF

clone_size: many
j_call: TRBJ1-6
v_call: TRBV10-3
cdr3_aa: CAIRGDRDIYGNSPLHF

clone_size: .
j_call: TRBJ2-1
v_call: TRBV19
cdr3_aa: CASSLDTAGRNEQFF

clone_size: few
j_call: TRBJ1-1
v_call: TRBV25-1
cdr3_aa: CASSEVGTPYTEAFF

clone_size: few
j_call: TRBJ2-7
v_call: TRBV20-1
cdr3_aa: CSALNRDYSYEQYF

clone_size: .
j_call: TRBJ2-1
v_call: TRBV4-1
cdr3_aa: CASSQTSSGSSYNEQFF

clone_size: many
j_call: TRBJ2-4
v_call: TRBV5-4
cdr3_aa: CASRKGGEANIQYF

clone_size: .
j_call: TRBJ2-5
v_call: TRBV7-9
cdr3_aa: CASRPPDRQIQETQYF

clone_size: many
j_call: TRBJ2-2
v_call: TRBV10-3
cdr3_aa: CAISAASDTGELFF

clone_size: .
j_call: TRBJ2-1
v_call: TRBV9
cdr3_aa: CASSVVGLSSYNEQFF

clone_size: .
j_call: TRBJ2-7
v_call: TRBV29-1
cdr3_aa: CSVGDLGSYEQYF

clone_size: .
j_call: TRBJ2-3
v_call: TRBV4-3
cdr3_aa: CASSQFSGGTDTQYF

clone_size: few
j_call: TRBJ2-5
v_call: TRBV20-1
cdr3_aa: CSAQGGETQYF

clone_size: many
j_call: TRBJ2-3
v_call: TRBV6-1
cdr3_aa: CASRHSGGEQYF

clone_size: .
j_call: TRBJ2-3
v_call: TRBV29-1
cdr3_aa: CSVESRTPVGQYF

clone_size: few
j_call: TRBJ2-7
v_call: TRBV6-6
cdr3_aa: CASSSGRDRGYEQYF

clone_size: .
j_call: TRBJ2-7
v_call: TRBV6-1
cdr3_aa: CASNSGGAIYEQYF

clone_size: .
j_call: TRBJ2-7
v_call: TRBV6-1
cdr3_aa: CASSFTGISYEQYF

clone_size: once
j_call: TRBJ2-1
v_call: TRBV5-5
cdr3_aa: CASSSTGLTNNEQFF

clone_size: .
j_call: TRBJ1-6
v_call: TRBV12-3/TRBV12-4
cdr3_aa: CASSFSTGLHNSPLHF

clone_size: .
j_call: TRBJ2-4
v_call: TRBV4-2
cdr3_aa: CASSQDMGIAKNIQYF

clone_size: .
j_call: TRBJ2-5
v_call: TRBV6-2/TRBV6-3
cdr3_aa: CASSFVDQETQYF

clone_size: few
j_call: TRBJ2-2
v_call: TRBV27
cdr3_aa: CASSFLSGELFF

clone_size: few
j_call: TRBJ2-1
v_call: TRBV14
cdr3_aa: CASSQDQYGPQFF

clone_size: many
j_call: TRBJ1-2
v_call: TRBV5-1
cdr3_aa: CASRSTTGDRVYGYTF

clone_size: few
j_call: TRBJ2-7
v_call: TRBV6-2/TRBV6-3
cdr3_aa: CASSYSISGGVIPTYEQYF

clone_size: few
j_call: TRBJ2-5
v_call: TRBV7-2
cdr3_aa: CASSRPDRGETQYF

clone_size: many
j_call: TRBJ1-2
v_call: TRBV7-9
cdr3_aa: CASSSGEDYGYTF

clone_size: few
j_call: TRBJ1-6
v_call: TRBV6-2/TRBV6-3
cdr3_aa: CASSNHWAGNADSPLHF

clone_size: .
j_call: TRBJ2-3
v_call: TRBV11-3
cdr3_aa: CASSFAGYSTDTQYF

clone_size: .
j_call: TRBJ2-2
v_call: TRBV6-2/TRBV6-3
cdr3_aa: CASSSVVRADGELFF

clone_size: .
j_call: TRBJ2-1
v_call: TRBV6-2/TRBV6-3
cdr3_aa: CASSWGTIYNEQFF

clone_size: few
j_call: TRBJ2-1
v_call: TRBV20-1
cdr3_aa: CSARQDSYNEQFF

clone_size: many
j_call: TRBJ2-5
v_call: TRBV28
cdr3_aa: CASRRSGGAGETQYF

clone_size: few
j_call: TRBJ2-1
v_call: TRBV27
cdr3_aa: CASSPGTIPINEQFF

clone_size: .
j_call: TRBJ2-6
v_call: TRBV6-2/TRBV6-3
cdr3_aa: CASSAPKVSGANVLTF